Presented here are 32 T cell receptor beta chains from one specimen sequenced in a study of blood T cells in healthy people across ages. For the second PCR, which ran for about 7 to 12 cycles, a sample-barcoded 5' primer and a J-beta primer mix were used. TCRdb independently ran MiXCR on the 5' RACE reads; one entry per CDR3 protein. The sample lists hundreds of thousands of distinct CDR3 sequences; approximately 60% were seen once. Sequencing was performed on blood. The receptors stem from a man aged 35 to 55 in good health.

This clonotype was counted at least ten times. For the CDR3, the DNA is TGTGCCAGCACGAGCCGGGAGTCCTATGGCTACACCTTC. Translated, it gives CASTSRESYGYTF. The rearrangement joins TRBV13 to TRBJ1-2; D is unresolved. The germline V gene has CDR1 PRHDT and CDR2 FYEKMQ (reference sequence). CDR3 length: 13 amino acids. V was trimmed by 7 bases and J by 4 bases, leaving 13 bases between them. The variable domain in full, with the rest retrieved from reference TRBV13 and TRBJ1-2, is AAGVIQSPRHLIKEKRETATLKCYPIPRHDTVYWYQQGPGQDPQFLISFYEKMQSDKGSIPDRFSAQQFSDYHSELNMSSLELGDSALYFCASTSRESYGYTFGSGTRLTVV.

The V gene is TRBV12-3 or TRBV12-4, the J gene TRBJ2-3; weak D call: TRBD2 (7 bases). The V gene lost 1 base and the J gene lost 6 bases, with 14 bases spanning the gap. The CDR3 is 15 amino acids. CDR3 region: CASSLGGGIPDTQYF. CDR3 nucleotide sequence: TGTGCCAGCAGTTTAGGGGGGGGCATCCCGGATACGCAGTATTTT.

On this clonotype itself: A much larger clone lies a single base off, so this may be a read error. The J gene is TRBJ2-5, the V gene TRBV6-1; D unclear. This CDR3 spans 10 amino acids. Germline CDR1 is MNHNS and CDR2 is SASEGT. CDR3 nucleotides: TGTGTCAGCCATCCAGAGACCCAGTACTTC. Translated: CVSHPETQYF.

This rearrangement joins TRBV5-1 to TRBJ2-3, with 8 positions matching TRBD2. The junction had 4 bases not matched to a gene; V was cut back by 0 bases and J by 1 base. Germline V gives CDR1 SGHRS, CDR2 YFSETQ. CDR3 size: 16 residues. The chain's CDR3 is CASSLVGGGRTDTQYF. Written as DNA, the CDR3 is TGCGCCAGCAGCTTGGTTGGCGGGGGGCGCACAGATACGCAGTATTTT.

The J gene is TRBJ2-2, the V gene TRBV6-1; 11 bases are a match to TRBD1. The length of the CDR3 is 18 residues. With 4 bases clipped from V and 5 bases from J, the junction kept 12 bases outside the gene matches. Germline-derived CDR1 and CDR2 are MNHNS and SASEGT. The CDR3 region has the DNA TGTGCCAGCAGTGCCCAGAGGACAGGGGGCCCCCGAACCGGGGAGCTGTTTTTT. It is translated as CASSAQRTGGPRTGELFF.

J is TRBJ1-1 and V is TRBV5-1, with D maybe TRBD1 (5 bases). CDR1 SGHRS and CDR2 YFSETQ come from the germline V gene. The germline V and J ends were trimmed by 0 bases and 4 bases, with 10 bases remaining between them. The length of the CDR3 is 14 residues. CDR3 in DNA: TGCGCCAGCAGCTTGGCGGGGCGCGGCACTGAAGCTTTCTTT. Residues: CASSLAGRGTEAFF.

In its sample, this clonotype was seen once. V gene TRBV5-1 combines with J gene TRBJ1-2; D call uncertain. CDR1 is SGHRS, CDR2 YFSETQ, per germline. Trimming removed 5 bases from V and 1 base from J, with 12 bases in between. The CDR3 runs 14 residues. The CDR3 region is CASSLPDVNYGYTF. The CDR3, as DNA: TGCGCCAGCAGTTTGCCTGACGTTAACTATGGCTACACCTTC.

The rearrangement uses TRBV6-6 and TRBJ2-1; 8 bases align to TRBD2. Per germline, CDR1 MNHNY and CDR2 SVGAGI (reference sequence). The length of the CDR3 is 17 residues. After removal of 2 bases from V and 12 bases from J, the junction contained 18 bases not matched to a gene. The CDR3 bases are TGTGCCAGCAGTTACGGAGAGCAACGGGGGGGAAAAAGTGGGCAGTTCTTC. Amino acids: CASSYGEQRGGKSGQFF.

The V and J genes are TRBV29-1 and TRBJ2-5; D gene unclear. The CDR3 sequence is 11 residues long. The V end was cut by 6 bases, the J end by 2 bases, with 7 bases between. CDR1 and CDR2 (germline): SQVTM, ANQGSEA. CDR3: CSVGAQETQYF. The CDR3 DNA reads TGCAGCGTCGGCGCTCAAGAGACCCAGTACTTC.

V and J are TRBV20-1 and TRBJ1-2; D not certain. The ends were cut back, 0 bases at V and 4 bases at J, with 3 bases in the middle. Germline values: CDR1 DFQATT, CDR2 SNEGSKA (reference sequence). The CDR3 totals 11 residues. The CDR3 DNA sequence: TGCAGTGCTAGAGATCCCTATGGCTACACCTTC. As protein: CSARDPYGYTF.

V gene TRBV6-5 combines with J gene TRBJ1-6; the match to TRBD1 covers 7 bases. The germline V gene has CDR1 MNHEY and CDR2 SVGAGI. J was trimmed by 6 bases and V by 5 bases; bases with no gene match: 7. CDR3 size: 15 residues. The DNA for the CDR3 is TGTGCCAGCAGTACATACAGGGGTGGTAATTCACCCCTCCACTTT. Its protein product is CASSTYRGGNSPLHF.

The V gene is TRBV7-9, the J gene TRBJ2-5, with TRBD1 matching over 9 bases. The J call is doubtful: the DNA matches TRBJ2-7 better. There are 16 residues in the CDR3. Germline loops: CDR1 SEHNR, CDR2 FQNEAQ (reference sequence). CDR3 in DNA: TGTGCCAGCAGCTATACCGGACAGGGGCGGAACTACGAGCAGTACTTC. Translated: CASSYTGQGRNYEQYF.

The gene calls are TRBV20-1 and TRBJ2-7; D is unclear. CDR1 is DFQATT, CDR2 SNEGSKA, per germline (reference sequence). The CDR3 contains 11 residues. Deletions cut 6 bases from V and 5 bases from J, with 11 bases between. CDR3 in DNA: TGCAGTGCCACGGCCGGCCACGAGCAGTACTTC. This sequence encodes CSATAGHEQYF.

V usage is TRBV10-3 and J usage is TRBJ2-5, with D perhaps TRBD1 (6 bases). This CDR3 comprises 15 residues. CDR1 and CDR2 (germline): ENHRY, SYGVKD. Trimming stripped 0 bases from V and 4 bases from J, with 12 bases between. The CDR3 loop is CAISESNRVGETQYF. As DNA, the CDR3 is TGTGCCATCAGTGAGTCGAACAGGGTGGGAGAGACCCAGTACTTC.

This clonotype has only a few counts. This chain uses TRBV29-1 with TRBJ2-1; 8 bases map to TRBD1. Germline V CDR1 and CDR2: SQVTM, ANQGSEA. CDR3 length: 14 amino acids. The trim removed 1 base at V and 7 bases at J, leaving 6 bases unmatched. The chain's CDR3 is CSVEGQGSINEQFF. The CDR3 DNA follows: TGCAGCGTTGAAGGACAGGGGAGCATAAATGAGCAGTTCTTC.

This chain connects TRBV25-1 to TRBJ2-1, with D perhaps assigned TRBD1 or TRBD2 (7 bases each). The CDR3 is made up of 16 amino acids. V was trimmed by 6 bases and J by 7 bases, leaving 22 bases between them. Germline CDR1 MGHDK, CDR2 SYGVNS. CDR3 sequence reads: CASRGGAQGVRNEQFF. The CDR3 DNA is TGTGCCAGCAGGGGGGGGGCTCAGGGGGTTAGGAATGAGCAGTTCTTC.

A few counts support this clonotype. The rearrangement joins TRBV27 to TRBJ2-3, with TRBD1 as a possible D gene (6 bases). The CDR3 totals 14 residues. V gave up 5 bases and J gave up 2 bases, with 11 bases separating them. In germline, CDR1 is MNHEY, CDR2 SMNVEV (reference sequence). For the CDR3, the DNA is TGTGCCAGCAGTCAACAGGGCTACACAGATACGCAGTATTTT. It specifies CASSQQGYTDTQYF.

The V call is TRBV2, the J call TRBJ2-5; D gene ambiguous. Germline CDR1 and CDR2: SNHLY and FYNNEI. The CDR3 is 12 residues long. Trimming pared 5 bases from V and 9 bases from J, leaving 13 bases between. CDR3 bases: TGTGCCAGCAGTACGGACCAAAACCCCCAGTACTTC. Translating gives CASSTDQNPQYF.

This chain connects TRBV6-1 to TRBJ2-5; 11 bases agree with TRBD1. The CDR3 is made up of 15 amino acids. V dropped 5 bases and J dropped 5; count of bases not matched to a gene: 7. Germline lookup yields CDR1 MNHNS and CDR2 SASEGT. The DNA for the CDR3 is TGTGCCAGCAGTAAGGACAGGGGGCAGGGGGAGACCCAGTACTTC. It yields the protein CASSKDRGQGETQYF.

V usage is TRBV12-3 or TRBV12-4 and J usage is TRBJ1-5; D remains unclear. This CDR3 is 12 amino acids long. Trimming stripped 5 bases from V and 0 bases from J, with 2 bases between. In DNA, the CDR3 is TGTGCCAGCAGTACTAGCAATCAGCCCCAGCATTTT. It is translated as CASSTSNQPQHF.

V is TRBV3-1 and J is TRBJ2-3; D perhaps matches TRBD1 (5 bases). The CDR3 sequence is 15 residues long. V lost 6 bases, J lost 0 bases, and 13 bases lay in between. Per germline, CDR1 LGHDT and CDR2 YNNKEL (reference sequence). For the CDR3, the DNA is TGTGCCAGCAGTAACAGGCTCCATAGCACAGATACGCAGTATTTT. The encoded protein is CASSNRLHSTDTQYF.

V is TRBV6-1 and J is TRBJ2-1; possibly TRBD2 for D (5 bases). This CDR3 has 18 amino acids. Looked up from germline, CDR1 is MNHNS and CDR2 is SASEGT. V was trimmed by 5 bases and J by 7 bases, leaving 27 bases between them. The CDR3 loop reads CASSTGVSGYIRGNEQFF. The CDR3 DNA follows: TGTGCCAGCAGTACCGGGGTGAGCGGATACATAAGAGGTAATGAGCAGTTCTTC.

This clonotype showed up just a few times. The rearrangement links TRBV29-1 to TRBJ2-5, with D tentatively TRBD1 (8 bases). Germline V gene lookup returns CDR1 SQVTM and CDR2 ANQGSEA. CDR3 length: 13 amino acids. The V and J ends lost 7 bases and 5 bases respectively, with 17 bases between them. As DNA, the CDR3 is TGCAGCGCGATGACAGGGGAGGGGGAGACCCAGTACTTC. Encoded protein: CSAMTGEGETQYF.

CDR3 in amino acids: CASSLALTDTQYF. CDR3 coding DNA: TGTGCCAGCAGTTTAGCGCTAACGGATACGCAGTATTTT. The rearrangement uses TRBV12-3 or TRBV12-4 and TRBJ2-3; D gene ambiguous. V was trimmed by 0 bases and J by 6 bases, leaving 7 bases between them. The CDR3 extends over 13 amino acids.

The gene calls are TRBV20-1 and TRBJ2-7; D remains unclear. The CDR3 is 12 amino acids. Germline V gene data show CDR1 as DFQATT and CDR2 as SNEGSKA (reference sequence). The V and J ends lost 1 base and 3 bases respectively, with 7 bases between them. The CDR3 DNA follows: TGCAGTGCTAGAGGGTCCATCTACGAGCAGTACTTC. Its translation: CSARGSIYEQYF.

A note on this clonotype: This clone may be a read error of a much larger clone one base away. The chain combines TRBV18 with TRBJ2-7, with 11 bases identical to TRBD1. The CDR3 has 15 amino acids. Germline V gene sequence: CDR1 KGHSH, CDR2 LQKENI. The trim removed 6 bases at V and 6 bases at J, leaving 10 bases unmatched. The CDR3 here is CASSEGTGGTCEQYF. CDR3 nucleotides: TGTGCCAGCTCTGAGGGGACAGGGGGAACCTGCGAGCAGTACTTC.

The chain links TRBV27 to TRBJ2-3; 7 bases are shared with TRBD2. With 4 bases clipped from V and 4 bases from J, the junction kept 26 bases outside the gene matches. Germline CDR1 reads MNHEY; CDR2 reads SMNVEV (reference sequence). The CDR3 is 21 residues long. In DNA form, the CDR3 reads TGTGCCAGCAGTTATCCCCTTGACACCACCGCGGGAGTCGTTGACGCAGATACGCAGTATTTT. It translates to CASSYPLDTTAGVVDADTQYF.

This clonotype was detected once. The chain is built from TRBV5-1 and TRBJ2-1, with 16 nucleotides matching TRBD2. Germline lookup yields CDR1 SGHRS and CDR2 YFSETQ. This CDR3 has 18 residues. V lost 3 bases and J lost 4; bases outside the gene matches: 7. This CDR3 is CASSWKPGLAGGYNEQFF. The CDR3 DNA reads TGCGCCAGCAGCTGGAAACCGGGACTAGCGGGAGGGTACAATGAGCAGTTCTTC.

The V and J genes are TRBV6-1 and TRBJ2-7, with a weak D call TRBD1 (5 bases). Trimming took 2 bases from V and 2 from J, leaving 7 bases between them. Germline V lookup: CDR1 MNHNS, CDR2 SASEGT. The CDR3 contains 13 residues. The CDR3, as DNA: TGTGCCAGCAGTGAAACAGGAACCTACGAGCAGTACTTC. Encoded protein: CASSETGTYEQYF.

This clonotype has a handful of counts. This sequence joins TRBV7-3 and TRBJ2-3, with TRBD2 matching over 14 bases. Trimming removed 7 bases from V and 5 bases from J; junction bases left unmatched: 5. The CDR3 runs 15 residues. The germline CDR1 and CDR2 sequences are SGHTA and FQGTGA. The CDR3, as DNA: TGTGCCAGCACCTCAGGACTAGCGGGAGGAGATACGCAGTATTTT. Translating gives CASTSGLAGGDTQYF. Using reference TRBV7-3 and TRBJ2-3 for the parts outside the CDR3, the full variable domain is GAGVSQTPSNKVTEKGKYVELRCDPISGHTALYWYRQSLGQGPEFLIYFQGTGAADDSGLPNDRFFAVRPEGSVSTLKIQRTERGDSAVYLCASTSGLAGGDTQYFGPGTRLTVL.

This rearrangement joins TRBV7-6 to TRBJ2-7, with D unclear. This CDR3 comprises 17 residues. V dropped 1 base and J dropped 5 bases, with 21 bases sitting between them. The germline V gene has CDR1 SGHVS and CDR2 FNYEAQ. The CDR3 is CASSLEKHPVMLNEQYF. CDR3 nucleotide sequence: TGTGCCAGCAGCTTAGAGAAGCATCCCGTTATGCTAAACGAGCAGTACTTC.

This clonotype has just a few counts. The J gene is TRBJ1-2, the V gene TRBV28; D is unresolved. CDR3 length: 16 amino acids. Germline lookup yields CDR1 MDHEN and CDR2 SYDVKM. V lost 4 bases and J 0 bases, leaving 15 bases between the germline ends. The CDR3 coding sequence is TGTGCCAGCAGTTCACCTCTCCCTGCGGCTAACTATGGCTACACCTTC. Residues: CASSSPLPAANYGYTF.